The 18 T cell receptor beta chains in this list originate from one sample, sequenced in a study of siplizumab effects on memory and regulatory T cells. Measured with immunoSEQ multiplex PCR; TCRdb has only the in-frame clones, and not every one. The sample has about 69,000 clones, around 90% seen once; the top ten hold 1.7%. Sequenced material: Tregs sorted from blood. Source of these receptors: a human donor in good health.

This chain joins TRBV28 and TRBJ2-3; D call uncertain. The CDR3 is made up of 11 amino acids. Germline loops: CDR1 MDHEN, CDR2 SYDVKM. The chain's CDR3 is CVVWGPDTQYF. DNA of the CDR3: TGTGTCGTGTGGGGTCCAGATACGCAGTATTTT.

The chain employs TRBV29-1 and TRBJ1-1; D is possibly TRBD1 (6 bases). The CDR3 spans 13 residues. Germline V gene lookup returns CDR1 SQVTM and CDR2 ANQGSEA. V was shortened by 6 bases and J by 3 bases, with 14 bases between the two germline ends. The CDR3 is CSVRYREDTEAFF. The DNA for the CDR3 is TGCAGCGTGCGGTACAGGGAGGACACTGAAGCTTTCTTT.

The gene calls are TRBV2 and TRBJ1-5, with a weak D call TRBD1 (6 bases). V dropped 2 bases and J dropped 5 bases, with 10 bases sitting between them. CDR1 is SNHLY, CDR2 FYNNEI, per germline. The CDR3 loop spans 14 amino acids. The CDR3 region is CASSERTVYQPQHF. Written as DNA, the CDR3 is TGTGCCAGCAGTGAAAGGACAGTCTATCAGCCCCAGCATTTT.

V is TRBV29-1 and J is TRBJ2-3; the match to TRBD1 covers 10 bases. The CDR3 contains 14 residues. The V and J ends lost 6 bases and 1 base, in that order; junction bases with no gene match: 4. CDR1 SQVTM and CDR2 ANQGSEA come from the germline V gene. The CDR3 reads CSVIGQGGTDTQYF. In DNA form, the CDR3 reads TGCAGCGTCATTGGACAGGGGGGCACAGATACGCAGTATTTT.

Only a few counts were recorded for this clone. This chain joins TRBV4-1 and TRBJ1-2; 11 bases are a match to TRBD1. Germline V lookup: CDR1 MGHRA, CDR2 YSYEKL. The CDR3 has 16 amino acids. The junction had 4 bases not matched to a gene; V was cut back by 4 bases and J by 0 bases. This chain's CDR3 is CASSPDRGRSNYGYTF. Here the CDR3 DNA reads TGCGCCAGCAGCCCGGACAGGGGGCGGTCTAACTATGGCTACACCTTC.

The CDR3 loop reads CASSPRGGGKETQYF. CDR3 sequence (DNA): TGTGCCAGCAGCCCAAGGGGAGGGGGCAAGGAGACCCAGTACTTC. V usage is TRBV6-5 and J usage is TRBJ2-5; D possibly uses TRBD1 or TRBD2 (7 bases each). Germline V lookup: CDR1 MNHEY, CDR2 SVGAGI. V gave up 6 bases and J gave up 5 bases, with 19 bases separating them. The CDR3 is made up of 15 amino acids.

This chain uses TRBV18 with TRBJ2-1; D might be TRBD2 (5 bases). The CDR3 length is 13 residues. V lost 0 bases, J lost 14 bases, and 14 bases lay in between. Germline lookup yields CDR1 KGHSH and CDR2 LQKENI. The CDR3, as DNA: TGTGCCAGCTCACCACCGGAAGTTTGGCGGGAGTTCTTC. This gives the protein CASSPPEVWREFF.

By share, this clone ranks as medium-sized (0.01 to 0.1%). V and J are TRBV7-9 and TRBJ2-7; D remains unclear. The CDR3 has 16 residues. V was trimmed by 2 bases and J by 1 base, leaving 15 bases between them. CDR1 is SEHNR and CDR2 is FQNEAQ in the germline V gene (reference sequence). CDR3 in DNA: TGTGCCAGCAGCTTAAACAGCGTCAGCAGGTCCTACGAGCAGTACTTC. Amino acids: CASSLNSVSRSYEQYF.

The chain uses TRBV2 and TRBJ2-5; 9 bases are a match to TRBD2. Germline loops: CDR1 SNHLY, CDR2 FYNNEI. With 9 bases clipped from V and 4 bases from J, the junction kept 9 bases outside the gene matches. The CDR3 totals 14 residues. CDR3 loop: CASTRREGRETQYF. Here the CDR3 DNA reads TGTGCCAGTACTAGGCGGGAGGGCCGAGAGACCCAGTACTTC.

The chain couples TRBV5-1 to TRBJ2-7; D is perhaps TRBD2 (5 bases). There are 14 residues in the CDR3. CDR1 and CDR2 (germline): SGHRS, YFSETQ. V lost 3 bases, J lost 3 bases, and 13 bases lay in between. This CDR3 reads CASSYTGSVYEQYF. As DNA, the CDR3 is TGCGCCAGCAGCTATACGGGGTCAGTCTACGAGCAGTACTTC.

In its sample, this clone was seen a few times. The chain uses TRBV30 and TRBJ1-4; possibly TRBD1 for D (6 bases). The CDR3 loop spans 12 amino acids. V was trimmed by 6 bases and J by 5 bases, leaving 10 bases between them. Germline CDR1 is GTSNPN and CDR2 is SVGIG (reference sequence). This CDR3 is CACSQGNEKLFF. CDR3 coding DNA: TGTGCCTGTTCCCAGGGGAATGAAAAACTGTTTTTT.

The V call is TRBV30, the J call TRBJ2-6; the D gene is possibly TRBD1 (5 bases). Germline values: CDR1 GTSNPN, CDR2 SVGIG (reference sequence). This CDR3 is built from 16 residues. V was cut by 2 bases and J by 0 bases, with 11 bases left in between. In DNA, the CDR3 is TGTGCCTGGAGTCAGGGCAGGGTCTCTGGGGCCAACGTCCTGACTTTC. Protein sequence: CAWSQGRVSGANVLTF.

This CDR3 reads CASSSIGARTGITDTQYF. The CDR3 DNA is TGTGCCAGCAGCTCCATAGGGGCTAGGACGGGGATCACAGATACGCAGTATTTT. The chain has TRBV7-2 and TRBJ2-3; either TRBD1 or TRBD2 may supply D (5 bases each). CDR1 is SGHTA and CDR2 is FQGNSA in the germline V gene. Trimming took off 4 bases at V and 2 bases at J, with 22 bases between the two ends. The CDR3 has 18 amino acids.

The V call is TRBV19, the J call TRBJ1-4, with D perhaps matching TRBD1 (5 bases). Trimming cost V 7 bases and J 0 bases, with 15 bases left between them. The V gene's germline CDR1 is LNHDA and CDR2 SQIVND (reference sequence). CDR3 length equals 16 residues. The CDR3 loop reads CASTPLGVATNEKLFF. CDR3 DNA sequence: TGTGCCAGTACCCCGCTGGGGGTTGCAACTAATGAAAAACTGTTTTTT. Combining the CDR3 with reference TRBV19 and TRBJ1-4 gives the whole variable domain DGGITQSPKYLFRKEGQNVTLSCEQNLNHDAMYWYRQDPGQGLRLIYYSQIVNDFQKGDIAEGYSVSREKKESFPLTVTSAQKNPTAFYLCASTPLGVATNEKLFFGSGTQLSVL.

J is TRBJ2-3 and V is TRBV7-2, with 9 bases identical to TRBD2. This CDR3 spans 15 amino acids. The V gene's germline CDR1 is SGHTA and CDR2 FQGNSA. With V trimmed by 5 bases and J by 1 base, 4 bases remained unmatched. DNA of the CDR3: TGTGCCAGCAGCATTAGCGGGAGAGGCACAGATACGCAGTATTTT. Translated: CASSISGRGTDTQYF.

V usage is TRBV9 and J usage is TRBJ2-5; weak D call: TRBD2 (5 bases). The germline V gene has CDR1 SGDLS and CDR2 YYNGEE. The CDR3 has 15 amino acids. The ends were cut back, 2 bases at V and 5 bases at J, with 16 bases in the middle. The CDR3 DNA is TGTGCCAGCAGCGTGAGAGGCGGCCGAGGGGAGACCCAGTACTTC. It translates to CASSVRGGRGETQYF.

This clone has a single count. The chain carries TRBV5-1 and TRBJ2-7, with TRBD1 matching over 9 bases. Germline V gives CDR1 SGHRS, CDR2 YFSETQ. Unmatched junction bases numbered 5, after V lost 4 bases and J lost 3 bases. There are 14 residues in the CDR3. CDR3 bases: TGCGCCAGCAGCCTCGGGACAGGGATCTACGAGCAGTACTTC. Amino acids: CASSLGTGIYEQYF.

This clone came up a few times. This chain links TRBV14 with TRBJ1-1; D call uncertain. Trimming removed 3 bases from V and 6 bases from J, with 5 bases in between. The CDR3 is 11 amino acids. The V gene's germline CDR1 is SGHDN and CDR2 FVKESK. The CDR3 is CASSQAPEAFF. CDR3 nucleotide sequence: TGTGCCAGCAGCCAGGCCCCTGAAGCTTTCTTT.